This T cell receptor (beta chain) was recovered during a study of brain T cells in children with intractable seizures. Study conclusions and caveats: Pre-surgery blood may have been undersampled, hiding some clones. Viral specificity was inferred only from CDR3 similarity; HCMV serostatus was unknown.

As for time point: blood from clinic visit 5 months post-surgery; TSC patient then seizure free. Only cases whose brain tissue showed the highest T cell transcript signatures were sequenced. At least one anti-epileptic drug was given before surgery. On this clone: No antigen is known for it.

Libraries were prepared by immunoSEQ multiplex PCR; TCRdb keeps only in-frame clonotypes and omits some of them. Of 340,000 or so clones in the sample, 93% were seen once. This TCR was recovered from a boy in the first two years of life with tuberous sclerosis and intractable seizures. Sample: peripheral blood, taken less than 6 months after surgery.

The CDR3 coding sequence is TGTGCCAGCAGCTTACCGGTCACCCAACCCTACGAGCAGTACTTC. It translates to CASSLPVTQPYEQYF. V and J are TRBV7-9 and TRBJ2-7; D is ambiguous. The V gene's germline CDR1 is SEHNR and CDR2 FQNEAQ (reference sequence). CDR3 length: 15 amino acids. Trimming took 2 bases from V and 2 from J, leaving 13 bases between them.